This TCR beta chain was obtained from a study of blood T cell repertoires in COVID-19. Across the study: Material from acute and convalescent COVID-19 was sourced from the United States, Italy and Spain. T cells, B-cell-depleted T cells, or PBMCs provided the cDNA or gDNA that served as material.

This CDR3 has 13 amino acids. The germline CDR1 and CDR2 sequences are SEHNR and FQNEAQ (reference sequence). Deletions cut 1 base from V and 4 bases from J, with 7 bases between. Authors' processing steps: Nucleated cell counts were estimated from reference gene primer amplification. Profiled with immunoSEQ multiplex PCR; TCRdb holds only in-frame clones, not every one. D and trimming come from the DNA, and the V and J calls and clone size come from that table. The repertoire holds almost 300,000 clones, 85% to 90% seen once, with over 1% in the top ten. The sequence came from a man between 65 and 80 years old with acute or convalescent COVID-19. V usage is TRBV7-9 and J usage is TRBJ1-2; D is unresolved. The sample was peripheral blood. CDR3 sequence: CASSLGEGYGYTF. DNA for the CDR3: TGTGCCAGCAGCTTAGGAGAGGGCTATGGCTACACCTTC. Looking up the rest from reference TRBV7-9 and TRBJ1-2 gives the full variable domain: DTGVSQNPRHKITKRGQNVTFRCDPISEHNRLYWYRQTLGQGPEFLTYFQNEAQLEKSRLLSDRFSAERPKGSFSTLEIQRTEQGDSAMYLCASSLGEGYGYTFGSGTRLTVV.